What follows describes a single T cell receptor beta chain. The antigen is unknown. Germline V gene data show CDR1 as ENHRY and CDR2 as SYGVKD. CDR3 size: 14 residues. Trimming removed 6 bases from V and 8 bases from J; junction bases left unmatched: 7. These data originate in a study of Ad26.COV2.S vaccination and SARS-CoV-2 variants. The treatment denotes: over 15 received Ad26.COV2.S at low or high dose, single or two shots; roughly 5 received placebo; per-sample allocation not given. Specimen acquisition occurred on day 63 following the initial vaccine or placebo injection. General observations from the study: Those who received the vaccine showed greater spike-specific TCR breadth than those given placebo. Analytic work on TCR breadth and depth might have understated the full extent of total T cell responses. CD8+ and CD4+ T cells specific for spike reportedly responded with substantial breadth after vaccination.

The data were produced by immunoSEQ multiplex PCR, yet TCRdb's version contains in-frame clones alone and is incomplete. In the table there are around 400,000 clones, about 83% of which are singletons. This TCR was recovered from a person aged 18-65 years who received the Ad26.COV2.S COVID-19 vaccine or a placebo. The material sequenced was peripheral blood, taken in a trial of Ad26.COV2.S vaccine versus placebo. The V and J genes are TRBV10-3 and TRBJ1-6; 7 bases map to TRBD1. The CDR3 region has the DNA TGTGCCATCAGCCCCGGGACAGATTATTCACCCCTCCACTTT. Its protein is CAISPGTDYSPLHF.